The 9 T cell receptor beta chains listed next were all sequenced from one sample in a study of blood T cell repertoires in COVID-19. Data came from immunoSEQ multiplex PCR; TCRdb stores just in-frame clones and leaves some out. Of more than 50,000 clones in the sample, 82% were seen once. The sample taken for sequencing was peripheral blood. Every receptor here comes from a human donor in a cohort sampled during active COVID-19.

This chain joins TRBV4-2 and TRBJ2-1; 12 bases agree with TRBD2. The CDR3 has 17 amino acids. V dropped 1 base and J dropped 9; count of bases not matched to a gene: 10. Germline V gene sequence: CDR1 LGHNA, CDR2 YNFKEQ. The CDR3 here is CASSQGIRLAGAREQFF. CDR3 nucleotide sequence: TGTGCCAGCAGCCAAGGAATCCGACTAGCGGGGGCCCGTGAGCAGTTCTTC.

V is TRBV6-1 and J is TRBJ1-5; D remains unclear. CDR1 is MNHNS and CDR2 is SASEGT in the germline V gene. The V end lost 1 base, the J end lost 9 bases, and 13 bases lay between the germline ends. The CDR3 has 14 amino acids. The CDR3 here is CASSEDRTFGPQHF. Written as DNA, the CDR3 is TGTGCCAGCAGTGAAGACCGTACATTTGGGCCCCAGCATTTT.

This clone was recorded a few times. DNA of the CDR3: TGCGCCAGCAGTGAAGACCAAACGGGACTAGCGGGGGGCCGTTCCTACAATGAGCAGTTCTTC. Translated, it gives CASSEDQTGLAGGRSYNEQFF. This chain uses TRBV10-1 with TRBJ2-1; 15 nucleotides line up with TRBD2. CDR1 is WNHNN and CDR2 is SYGVQD in the germline V gene (reference sequence). The junction had 13 bases not matched to a gene; V was cut back by 3 bases and J by 1 base. There are 21 residues in the CDR3.

This chain connects TRBV11-3 to TRBJ2-7, with D possibly being TRBD1 (6 bases). Deletions cut 3 bases from V and 5 bases from J, with 11 bases between. The length of the CDR3 is 13 residues. The germline V gene encodes CDR1 SGHNT and CDR2 YENEEA. The CDR3 DNA reads TGTGCCAGCAGCTTTTACAGGGTGGACGAGCAGTACGTC. Translated, it gives CASSFYRVDEQYV.

This clone was found a few times. V is TRBV30 and J is TRBJ1-5; the match to TRBD1 covers 10 bases. V shed 6 bases and J 1 base; nucleotides not matched to a gene: 6. Germline assignment: CDR1 GTSNPN and CDR2 SVGIG (reference sequence). This CDR3 is built from 15 residues. CDR3 sequence (DNA): TGTGCCTGCTCCCGGGACAGGGGAAGCAATCAGCCCCAGCATTTT. The encoded protein is CACSRDRGSNQPQHF.

V is TRBV4-1 and J is TRBJ2-7, with D tentatively TRBD2 (6 bases). The V and J ends lost 5 bases and 0 bases respectively, with 20 bases between them. Per the germline V gene, CDR1 is MGHRA and CDR2 is YSYEKL. This CDR3 comprises 17 residues. CDR3 DNA sequence: TGCGCCAGCAGCAAGAGACACCAGGAGGGAGGCTCCTACGAGCAGTACTTC. It encodes CASSKRHQEGGSYEQYF.

The chain links TRBV28 to TRBJ2-7; 9 bases map to TRBD2. CDR1 is MDHEN and CDR2 is SYDVKM in the germline V gene. The trim removed 4 bases at V and 2 bases at J, leaving 6 bases unmatched. The CDR3 runs to 15 residues. CDR3 DNA sequence: TGTGCCAGCAGTTCCACGCGGGGGGGAACCTACGAGCAGTACGTC. It specifies CASSSTRGGTYEQYV.

The J gene is TRBJ2-2, the V gene TRBV11-3, with 7 bases aligning to TRBD1. Germline V gene sequence: CDR1 SGHNT, CDR2 YENEEA. CDR3 length equals 14 residues. With 5 bases clipped from V and 7 bases from J, the junction kept 7 bases outside the gene matches. The CDR3 nucleotides are TGTGCCAGCAGCCCCGGGACAGAATTCGGGGAGCTGTTTTTT. This gives the protein CASSPGTEFGELFF.

V usage is TRBV6-1 and J usage is TRBJ1-2; 7 nucleotides align to TRBD1. With V trimmed by 3 bases and J by 5 bases, 9 bases remained unmatched. The CDR3 consists of 15 residues. Germline assignment: CDR1 MNHNS and CDR2 SASEGT. The DNA for the CDR3 is TGTGCCAGCAGTGAGGGCGGTTGGGGACAGTATGGCTACACCTTC. As protein: CASSEGGWGQYGYTF.